This T cell receptor beta chain was identified during a study of OX40 agonist ivuxolimab in advanced cancers. Turning to the study itself: The study reported partial responses in three patients: one hepatocellular carcinoma, two cutaneous melanoma. Whole-study results and caveats: Blood T cells, both CD4+ and CD8+, expanded clonally by week 6 at 0.1 to 3.0 mg/kg.

With regard to this clone: The target antigen is unknown.

The protocol was immunoSEQ multiplex PCR, while the TCRdb copy is restricted to in-frame clones and leaves out a portion. The sample contains tens of thousands of clones, roughly 94% of which appear only once. No patient had autoimmune disease or received systemic immunosuppression. The CDR3 sequence is 13 residues long. V lost 4 bases to trimming and J lost 0 bases, with 4 bases between them. Germline loops: CDR1 SGHTA, CDR2 FQGTGA. This sequence joins TRBV7-3 and TRBJ1-3; D gene unclear. The sequence came from an adult with an advanced solid tumor such as melanoma, head and neck, liver or kidney cancer. Sequenced here: CD4+ or CD8+ T cells sorted from blood, sampled in a trial of the OX40 agonist ivuxolimab. CDR3 region: CASSSDSGNTIYF. CDR3 coding DNA: TGTGCCAGCAGCTCGGACTCTGGAAACACCATATATTTT.